Each of the 30 T cell receptor beta chains below was sequenced from the same sample in a study of Ad26.COV2.S vaccination and SARS-CoV-2 variants (dated by TCRdb to the early 2020s). Libraries were prepared through the immunoSEQ multiplex PCR assay. TCRdb holds this immuneACCESS table with in-frame rearrangements only. Some clones are missing; in checked studies, unresolved V genes explain under half, and the rest has no known cause. This sample has 440,000 or so clones in its table, and around 90% of those were observed once. Of the sample, about 4.4% is held by the ten largest clones. The label giving this sample's treatment or condition can be read as: about 20 received Ad26.COV2.S at low or high dose, single or two shots; 5 received placebo; per-sample allocation not given. Repertoires of vaccine and placebo recipients were sequenced from samples collected on day 63 after the first injection.

Sequenced material: peripheral blood, taken in a trial of Ad26.COV2.S vaccine versus placebo. The receptors here all came from a person aged 18 to 65 who received the Ad26.COV2.S COVID-19 vaccine or a placebo.

This clone came up once. The chain is built from TRBV19 and TRBJ2-1; 11 bases line up with TRBD2. With V trimmed by 9 bases and J by 2 bases, 12 bases remained unmatched. Germline assignment: CDR1 LNHDA and CDR2 SQIVND (reference sequence). This CDR3 has 17 residues. CDR3 loop: CASQGAAGLAAYNEQFF. CDR3 coding DNA: TGTGCCAGCCAAGGTGCCGCGGGACTAGCGGCCTACAATGAGCAGTTCTTC.

The CDR3 region is CASDETGDSPLHF. In nucleotides, the CDR3 is TGTGCCAGCGATGAGACAGGGGACTCACCCCTCCACTTT. The chain is built from TRBV2 and TRBJ1-6, with 8 bases fitting TRBD1. Germline V gives CDR1 SNHLY, CDR2 FYNNEI. The length of the CDR3 is 13 residues. Trimming took 8 bases from V and 10 from J; bases not matched to a gene: 7.

This sequence joins TRBV15 and TRBJ2-3; D gene ambiguous. The CDR3 runs 12 residues. Looked up from germline, CDR1 is LNHNV and CDR2 is YYDKDF (reference sequence). V was clipped by 0 bases and J by 5 bases, with 3 bases between them. CDR3 in amino acids: CATSRDVDTQYF. The CDR3 DNA reads as TGTGCCACCAGCAGAGACGTAGATACGCAGTATTTT.

The V and J genes are TRBV5-4 and TRBJ2-3, with 9 nucleotides matching TRBD2. Germline loops: CDR1 SGHNT, CDR2 YYREEE (reference sequence). This CDR3 has 15 amino acids. V trimming: 7 bases; J trimming: 5 bases; junction bases outside the gene matches: 11. CDR3 DNA sequence: TGTGCCAGCCGCCGGGGGGGGACTAGCCTAGATACGCAGTATTTT. It codes for CASRRGGTSLDTQYF.

The V gene is TRBV2, the J gene TRBJ1-2; 7 bases match TRBD1. Germline values: CDR1 SNHLY, CDR2 FYNNEI. This CDR3 is 16 amino acids long. Losses at the gene ends were 5 bases for V and 7 bases for J; bases not matched to a gene: 16. The chain's CDR3 is CASSWKTGAGVGGYTF. The CDR3 bases are TGTGCCAGCAGTTGGAAAACAGGGGCGGGAGTTGGTGGCTACACCTTC.

About this clone itself: The sample holds other DNA sequences that translate to the same CDR3. The V and J genes are TRBV6-2 or TRBV6-3 and TRBJ2-7; D is uncertain. The germline V gene encodes CDR1 MNHEY and CDR2 SVGEGT. The CDR3 covers 11 residues. V lost 4 bases, J lost 4 bases, and 5 bases lay in between. The CDR3 is CASSWGYEQYF. The CDR3 DNA is TGTGCCAGCAGTTGGGGTTACGAGCAGTACTTC.

Here the CDR3 DNA reads TGTGCCAGCAGTTTATCGGTCCTGCAAAACATTCAGTACTTC. Protein: CASSLSVLQNIQYF. This chain uses TRBV27 with TRBJ2-4, with D unresolved. Germline lookup yields CDR1 MNHEY and CDR2 SMNVEV (reference sequence). The V end was cut by 0 bases, the J end by 5 bases, with 8 bases between. This CDR3 has 14 residues.

This chain uses TRBV25-1 with TRBJ2-5; perhaps TRBD1 as D (7 bases). The CDR3 spans 14 residues. V lost 1 base, J lost 5 bases, and 11 bases lay in between. Germline V gene data show CDR1 as MGHDK and CDR2 as SYGVNS. CDR3: CASSESGGYETQYF. The CDR3 DNA sequence: TGTGCCAGCAGTGAATCAGGGGGGTACGAGACCCAGTACTTC. Full variable domain (remainder filled in from reference TRBV25-1 and TRBJ2-5): EADIYQTPRYLVIGTGKKITLECSQTMGHDKMYWYQQDPGMELHLIHYSYGVNSTEKGDLSSESTVSRIRTEHFPLTLESARPSHTSQYLCASSESGGYETQYFGPGTRLLVL.

The genes are TRBV10-3 and TRBJ2-1; 8 nucleotides agree with TRBD2. Germline CDR1 and CDR2: ENHRY and SYGVKD. The CDR3 length is 19 residues. V shed 0 bases, J shed 4 bases, and the junction held 14 bases outside the gene matches. This chain's CDR3 is CAISESMVYGRALYNEQFF. CDR3 in DNA: TGTGCCATCAGTGAGTCGATGGTCTACGGGAGGGCCCTATACAATGAGCAGTTCTTC.

The rearrangement uses TRBV9 and TRBJ2-7; 10 nucleotides line up with TRBD2. CDR3 length: 17 amino acids. CDR1 and CDR2 (germline): SGDLS, YYNGEE. V lost 4 bases to trimming and J lost 2 bases; unmatched junction nucleotides: 12. In DNA, the CDR3 is TGTGCCAGCAGCTTGTCCCCGGGACTAGCGTTTCCCTACGAGCAGTACTTC. Its translation: CASSLSPGLAFPYEQYF.

The V call is TRBV3-1 (or the pseudogene TRBV3-2), the J call TRBJ2-7, with D perhaps matching TRBD1 (6 bases). Per the germline V gene, CDR1 is LGHDT and CDR2 is YNNKEL (reference sequence). This CDR3 is 15 amino acids long. The V and J ends lost 3 bases and 1 base respectively, with 13 bases between them. CDR3 DNA sequence: TGTGCCAGCAGCCACACATCGACAGGTTCCTACGAGCAGTACTTC. Translation: CASSHTSTGSYEQYF.

The chain combines TRBV3-1 (or the pseudogene TRBV3-2) with TRBJ1-5; the match to TRBD1 covers 9 bases. V shed 1 base, J shed 1 base, and the junction held 8 bases outside the gene matches. This CDR3 has 18 residues. Germline-derived CDR1 and CDR2 are LGHDT and YNNKEL (reference sequence). This chain's CDR3 is CASSQGTGTGKSNQPQHF. The CDR3, as DNA: TGTGCCAGCAGCCAAGGTACCGGGACAGGGAAAAGCAATCAGCCCCAGCATTTT.

This clone has just one count. V usage is TRBV28 and J usage is TRBJ2-2; 7 nucleotides match TRBD2. The J segment lost 5 bases and the V segment lost 6 bases, leaving 21 bases of the junction unmatched. The germline V gene encodes CDR1 MDHEN and CDR2 SYDVKM. The CDR3 loop spans 19 amino acids. CDR3 sequence: CASRRPWEGPMRATGELFF. In nucleotides, the CDR3 is TGTGCCAGCAGGCGACCCTGGGAGGGGCCAATGCGGGCTACCGGGGAGCTGTTTTTT.

V is TRBV6-5 and J is TRBJ2-1, with TRBD2 identical over 10 bases. Germline loops: CDR1 MNHEY, CDR2 SVGAGI. V lost 2 bases to trimming and J lost 2 bases; unmatched junction nucleotides: 0. There are 15 residues in the CDR3. In DNA form, the CDR3 reads TGTGCCAGCAGTTACACTAGCGGGACCTACAATGAGCAGTTCTTC. Its translation is CASSYTSGTYNEQFF.

The V call is TRBV9, the J call TRBJ2-3; no clear D. The CDR3 length is 13 residues. Trimming removed 2 bases at V and 2 bases at J, with 6 bases between. Germline CDR1 reads SGDLS; CDR2 reads YYNGEE. The DNA of the CDR3 is TGTGCCAGCAGCGTCTTTCCCACAGATACGCAGTATTTT. Protein sequence: CASSVFPTDTQYF.

This clone turned up a few times. V gene TRBV6-5 combines with J gene TRBJ1-5; a weak D match, TRBD1 (5 bases). Trimming took 6 bases from V and 7 from J, leaving 16 bases between them. The CDR3 contains 14 residues. Germline V gene lookup returns CDR1 MNHEY and CDR2 SVGAGI. CDR3 coding DNA: TGTGCCAGCAGAAAGGGAAAGGGGTGGCAGCCCCAGCATTTT. Translation: CASRKGKGWQPQHF.

As regards this clone: Additional DNA sequences in this sample encode the identical CDR3. The chain recombines TRBV7-9 with TRBJ2-2; no definite D call. Germline assignment: CDR1 SEHNR and CDR2 FQNEAQ (reference sequence). Trimming took off 1 base at V and 3 bases at J, with 6 bases between the two ends. CDR3 length: 14 amino acids. CDR3 sequence reads: CASSLDGYTGELFF. The CDR3 DNA reads as TGTGCCAGCAGCTTAGACGGCTACACCGGGGAGCTGTTTTTT.

The V and J genes are TRBV6-5 and TRBJ2-5, with 8 bases identical to TRBD2. Germline lookup yields CDR1 MNHEY and CDR2 SVGAGI. The CDR3 contains 15 residues. J lost 5 bases, V lost 4 bases, and 9 bases had no gene match. CDR3: CASSSLREEVETQYF. The CDR3 region has the DNA TGTGCCAGCAGTTCGTTGCGGGAGGAGGTGGAGACCCAGTACTTC.

The genes are TRBV15 and TRBJ2-7, with 7 bases aligning to TRBD1. This CDR3 comprises 13 residues. J lost 2 bases, V lost 4 bases, and 2 bases had no gene match. Looked up from germline, CDR1 is LNHNV and CDR2 is YYDKDF (reference sequence). The CDR3 DNA is TGTGCCACCAGCATGGGACAGACCTACGAGCAGTACTTC. This gives the protein CATSMGQTYEQYF.

The J gene is TRBJ2-3, the V gene TRBV13; D gene uncertain. Germline CDR1 PRHDT, CDR2 FYEKMQ (reference sequence). The V end lost 0 bases, the J end lost 1 base, and 8 bases lay between the germline ends. The CDR3 spans 15 residues. The CDR3 DNA sequence: TGTGCCAGCAGCTTAGGAATCACCCGCACAGATACGCAGTATTTT. It specifies CASSLGITRTDTQYF. The full variable domain, in which reference TRBV13 and TRBJ2-3 provide the parts outside the CDR3, is AAGVIQSPRHLIKEKRETATLKCYPIPRHDTVYWYQQGPGQDPQFLISFYEKMQSDKGSIPDRFSAQQFSDYHSELNMSSLELGDSALYFCASSLGITRTDTQYFGPGTRLTVL.

This clone was seen a single time. The rearrangement joins TRBV5-1 to TRBJ2-1, with D perhaps TRBD1 (6 bases). The CDR3 has 16 amino acids. The V end lost 0 bases, the J end lost 5 bases, and 15 bases lay between the germline ends. In germline, CDR1 is SGHRS, CDR2 YFSETQ. The CDR3 loop is CASSLGGTGLNNEQFF. The CDR3 DNA is TGCGCCAGCAGCTTGGGTGGCACAGGGCTAAACAATGAGCAGTTCTTC.

This clone was detected a few times. This chain links TRBV28 with TRBJ1-1; 10 nucleotides match TRBD1. Germline lookup yields CDR1 MDHEN and CDR2 SYDVKM. The V segment lost 6 bases and the J segment 1 base; nucleotides outside the gene matches: 2. This CDR3 has 14 residues. The CDR3 region has the DNA TGTGCCAGCAGAAGGGACAGGGGGAACACTGAAGCTTTCTTT. Translation: CASRRDRGNTEAFF.

The rearrangement links TRBV6-1 to TRBJ2-1, with a tentative D call TRBD2 (6 bases). This CDR3 region has 18 residues. Germline lookup yields CDR1 MNHNS and CDR2 SASEGT. V was cut by 2 bases and J by 1 base, with 18 bases left in between. The CDR3 DNA sequence: TGTGCCAGCAGTGAAAGACTAGAGCGGGTAACTTCCTACAATGAGCAGTTCTTC. This sequence encodes CASSERLERVTSYNEQFF.

The gene calls are TRBV24-1 and TRBJ2-1; D remains ambiguous. CDR1 is KGHDR, CDR2 SFDVKD, per germline. The length of the CDR3 is 12 residues. The V end lost 0 bases, the J end lost 15 bases, and 11 bases lay between the germline ends. In DNA, the CDR3 is TGTGCCACCAGTGATTTGGGGCCCCTGCGGTTCTTC. Protein: CATSDLGPLRFF.

This clone has a single count. This rearrangement joins TRBV27 to TRBJ2-5; tentative D call: TRBD2 (6 bases). There are 14 residues in the CDR3. V lost 1 base to trimming and J lost 5 bases, with 11 bases between them. CDR1 and CDR2 (germline): MNHEY, SMNVEV (reference sequence). CDR3 loop: CASSLWTGGETQYF. The CDR3 DNA is TGTGCCAGCAGTTTATGGACCGGAGGGGAGACCCAGTACTTC.

The chain has TRBV9 and TRBJ2-2, with a tentative D call TRBD2 (6 bases). The CDR3 spans 13 residues. The germline gives CDR1 SGDLS, CDR2 YYNGEE. V lost 4 bases to trimming and J lost 7 bases, with 11 bases between them. CDR3 in amino acids: CASSLTSVGELFF. DNA for the CDR3: TGTGCCAGCAGCCTGACTAGTGTCGGGGAGCTGTTTTTT.

V usage is TRBV15 and J usage is TRBJ1-5; D unresolved. The germline V gene has CDR1 LNHNV and CDR2 YYDKDF (reference sequence). Trimming left V 0 bases short and J 6 bases short, with 9 bases between. CDR3 size: 14 residues. The CDR3 DNA is TGTGCCACCAGCAGAGATTTGGGTGGTCAGCCCCAGCATTTT. It specifies CATSRDLGGQPQHF.

This sequence joins TRBV7-8 and TRBJ1-6; 9 nucleotides match TRBD1. Germline loops: CDR1 SGHVS, CDR2 FQNEAQ. V gave up 4 bases and J gave up 7 bases; unmatched junction bases: 2. The CDR3 runs to 14 residues. The CDR3, as DNA: TGTGCCAGCAGCTACGGACAGGGGAATTCACCCCTCCACTTT. It yields the protein CASSYGQGNSPLHF.

The rearrangement uses TRBV7-9 and TRBJ2-5, with TRBD2 as a possible D gene (6 bases). Per germline, CDR1 SEHNR and CDR2 FQNEAQ (reference sequence). V was cut by 8 bases and J by 4 bases, with 8 bases left in between. The CDR3 runs to 11 residues. CDR3 coding DNA: TGTGCCAGCGTGGGGGGAGAGACCCAGTACTTC. Translating it yields CASVGGETQYF.

The chain recombines TRBV29-1 with TRBJ2-1; D remains ambiguous. The CDR3 is 10 residues long. Germline V gene lookup returns CDR1 SQVTM and CDR2 ANQGSEA. V was clipped by 4 bases and J by 7 bases, with 5 bases between them. CDR3 in amino acids: CSVVRNEQFF. The CDR3 nucleotides are TGCAGCGTTGTCCGGAATGAGCAGTTCTTC.